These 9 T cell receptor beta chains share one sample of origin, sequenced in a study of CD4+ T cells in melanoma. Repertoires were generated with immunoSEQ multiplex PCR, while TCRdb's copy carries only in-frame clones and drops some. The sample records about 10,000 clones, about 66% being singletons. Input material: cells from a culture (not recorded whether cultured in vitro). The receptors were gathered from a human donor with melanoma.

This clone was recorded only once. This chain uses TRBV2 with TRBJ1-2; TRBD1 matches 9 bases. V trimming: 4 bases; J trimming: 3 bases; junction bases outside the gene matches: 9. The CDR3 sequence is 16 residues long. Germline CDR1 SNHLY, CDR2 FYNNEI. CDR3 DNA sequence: TGTGCCAGCAGTGGGACAAGACAGGGGGGTGACTATGGCTACACCTTC. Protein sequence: CASSGTRQGGDYGYTF.

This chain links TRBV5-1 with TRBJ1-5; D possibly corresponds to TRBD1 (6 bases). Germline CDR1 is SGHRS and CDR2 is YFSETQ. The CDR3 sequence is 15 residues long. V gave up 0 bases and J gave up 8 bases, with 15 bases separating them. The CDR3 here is CASSLEGYRDEPQHF. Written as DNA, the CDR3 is TGCGCCAGCAGCTTGGAGGGATACAGGGATGAGCCCCAGCATTTT.

The chain's CDR3 is CASSLRGLAGAEQYF. CDR3 DNA sequence: TGTGCCAGCAGCTTGAGGGGGCTAGCGGGGGCCGAGCAGTACTTC. The chain links TRBV5-4 to TRBJ2-7, with 10 positions matching TRBD2. The germline V gene has CDR1 SGHNT and CDR2 YYREEE (reference sequence). This CDR3 is built from 15 residues. Trimming removed 1 base from V and 6 bases from J; junction bases left unmatched: 7.

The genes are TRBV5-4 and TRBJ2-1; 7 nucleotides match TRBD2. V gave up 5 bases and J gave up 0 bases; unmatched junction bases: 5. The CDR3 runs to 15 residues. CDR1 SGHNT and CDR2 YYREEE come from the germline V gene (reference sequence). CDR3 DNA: TGTGCCAGCAGAGCCCGCGGGGGCTCCTACAATGAGCAGTTCTTC. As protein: CASRARGGSYNEQFF.

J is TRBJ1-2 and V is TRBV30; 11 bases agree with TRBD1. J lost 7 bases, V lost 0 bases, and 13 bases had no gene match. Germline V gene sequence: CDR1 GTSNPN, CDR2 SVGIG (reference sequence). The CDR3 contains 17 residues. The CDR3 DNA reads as TGTGCCTGGAGTGTAAAACTCCCCCTGGACAGGGGGCCTGGCTACACCTTC. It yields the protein CAWSVKLPLDRGPGYTF.

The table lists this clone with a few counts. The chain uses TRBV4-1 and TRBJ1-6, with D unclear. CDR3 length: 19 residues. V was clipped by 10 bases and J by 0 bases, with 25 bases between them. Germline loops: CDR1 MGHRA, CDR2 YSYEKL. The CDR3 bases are TGCGCCACCCAGCCCGCCTTCGGAGGTGCCAGCTCCTATAATTCACCCCTCCACTTT. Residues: CATQPAFGGASSYNSPLHF.

The chain's CDR3 is CASSYGETQYF. The CDR3 DNA sequence: TGTGCCAGCAGTTACGGAGAGACCCAGTACTTC. The V call is TRBV6-5, the J call TRBJ2-5; no clear D. V was pared by 2 bases and J by 4 bases, with 2 bases between. The length of the CDR3 is 11 residues. The germline CDR1 and CDR2 sequences are MNHEY and SVGAGI.

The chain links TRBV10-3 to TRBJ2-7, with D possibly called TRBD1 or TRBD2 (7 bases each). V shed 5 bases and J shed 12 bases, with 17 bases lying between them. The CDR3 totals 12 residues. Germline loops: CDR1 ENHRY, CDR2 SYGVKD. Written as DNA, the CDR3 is TGTGCCATCAGTCCTGGGGGGGGACAGAGGTACTTC. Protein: CAISPGGGQRYF.

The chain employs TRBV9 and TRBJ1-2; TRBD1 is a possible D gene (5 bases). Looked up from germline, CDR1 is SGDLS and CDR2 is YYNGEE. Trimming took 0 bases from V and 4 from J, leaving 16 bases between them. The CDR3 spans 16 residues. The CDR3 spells CASSVGWGTSGYGYTF. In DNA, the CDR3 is TGTGCCAGCAGCGTAGGATGGGGGACCTCGGGCTATGGCTACACCTTC.